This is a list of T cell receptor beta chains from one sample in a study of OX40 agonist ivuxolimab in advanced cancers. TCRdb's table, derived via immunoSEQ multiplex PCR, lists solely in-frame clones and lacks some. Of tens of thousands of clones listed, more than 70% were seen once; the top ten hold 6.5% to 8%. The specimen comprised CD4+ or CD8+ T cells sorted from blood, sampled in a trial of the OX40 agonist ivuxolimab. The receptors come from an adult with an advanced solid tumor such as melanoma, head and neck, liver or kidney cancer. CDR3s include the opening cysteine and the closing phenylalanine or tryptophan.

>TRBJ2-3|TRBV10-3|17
CAISKGLAGGGTDTQYF
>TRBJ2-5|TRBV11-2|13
CASSLGGEETQYF
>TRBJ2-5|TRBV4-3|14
CASSQNGKQETQYF
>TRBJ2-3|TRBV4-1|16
CASSQQFRGLTDTQYF
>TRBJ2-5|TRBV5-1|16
CASSWGTSISEETQYF
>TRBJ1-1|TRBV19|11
CASTHGVEAFF
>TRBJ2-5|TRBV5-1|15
CASSLASGARETQYF
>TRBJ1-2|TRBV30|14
CAWSAIQGYYGYTF
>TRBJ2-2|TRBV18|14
CANLFSGRSGELFF
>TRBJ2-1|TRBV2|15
CASSQDREIVDEQFF
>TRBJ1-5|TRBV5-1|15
CASSRNSESNQPQHF
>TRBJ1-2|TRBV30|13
CAWSVQAPGGYTF
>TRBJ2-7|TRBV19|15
CASSTYTGPLYEQYF
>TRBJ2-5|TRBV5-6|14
CASRLGGYQETQYF
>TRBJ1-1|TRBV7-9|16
CASSREQITSDTEAFF
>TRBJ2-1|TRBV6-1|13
CASTGGNYNEQFF
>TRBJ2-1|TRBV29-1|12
CSVGGSSHEQFF
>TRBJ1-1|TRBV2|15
CASTGQGVVNTEAFF
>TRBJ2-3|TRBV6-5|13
CASSSGQGFLQYF
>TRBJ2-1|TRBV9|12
CASSSTSGSQFF
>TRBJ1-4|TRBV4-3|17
CASSQDIFDQGGEKLFF
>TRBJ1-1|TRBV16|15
CASSQFGGTVTEAFF
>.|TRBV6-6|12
CASSLDRYEQYF
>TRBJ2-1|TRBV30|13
CAWQFAGGSEQFF
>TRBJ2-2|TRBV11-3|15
CASSPGQGNTGELFF
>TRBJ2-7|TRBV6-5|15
CASSYLGTSGYEQYF